The 2 T cell receptor beta chains presented below share a single source sample, sequenced in a study of breast tumors, draining lymph nodes, adjacent tissues. Samples came from axillary lymph nodes draining the breast cancer. TCRdb re-called the multiplex PCR reads through MiXCR, storing one row per CDR3 protein. Of fewer than 200,000 distinct CDR3 sequences listed, about 33% were seen once; the top ten hold roughly 3.8%. The specimen was axillary lymph node tissue. Receptor source: a female donor with breast cancer. Some clones in this sample may be carry-over from other donors' samples.

The rearrangement joins TRBV4-1 to TRBJ1-2; D not certain. Per germline, CDR1 MGHRA and CDR2 YSYEKL. The germline V and J ends were trimmed by 0 bases and 2 bases, with 7 bases remaining between them. The length of the CDR3 is 14 residues. In DNA form, the CDR3 reads TGCGCCAGCAGCCAAGAATCCAGGAACTATGGCTACACCTTC. Amino acids: CASSQESRNYGYTF.

As regards this clonotype: The junction and the germline gene differ at one end; a read error may be behind it. The V call is TRBV2, the J call TRBJ1-2, with TRBD1 identical over 11 bases. Germline V CDR1 and CDR2: SNHLY, FYNNEI. This CDR3 has 14 residues. The CDR3 spells CASSSGQGGAGYSF. The CDR3 DNA reads as TGTGCCAGCAGTTCGGGACAGGGGGGGGCTGGCTACTCCTTC.